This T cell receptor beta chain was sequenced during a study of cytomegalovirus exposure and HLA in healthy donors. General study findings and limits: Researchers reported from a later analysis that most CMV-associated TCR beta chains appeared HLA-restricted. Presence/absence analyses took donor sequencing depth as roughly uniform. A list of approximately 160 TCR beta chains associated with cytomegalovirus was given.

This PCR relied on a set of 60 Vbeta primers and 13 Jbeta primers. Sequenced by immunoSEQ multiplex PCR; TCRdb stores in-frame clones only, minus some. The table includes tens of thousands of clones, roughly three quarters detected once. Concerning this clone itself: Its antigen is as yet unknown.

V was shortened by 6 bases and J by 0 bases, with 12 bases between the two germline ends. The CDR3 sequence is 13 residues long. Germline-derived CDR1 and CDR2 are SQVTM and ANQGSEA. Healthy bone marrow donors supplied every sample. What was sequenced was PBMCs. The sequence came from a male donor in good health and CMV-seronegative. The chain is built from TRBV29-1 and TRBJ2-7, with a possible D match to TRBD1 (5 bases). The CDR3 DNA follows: TGCAGCGTCAACAGGAGACTCTCCTACGAGCAGTACTTC. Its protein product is CSVNRRLSYEQYF.